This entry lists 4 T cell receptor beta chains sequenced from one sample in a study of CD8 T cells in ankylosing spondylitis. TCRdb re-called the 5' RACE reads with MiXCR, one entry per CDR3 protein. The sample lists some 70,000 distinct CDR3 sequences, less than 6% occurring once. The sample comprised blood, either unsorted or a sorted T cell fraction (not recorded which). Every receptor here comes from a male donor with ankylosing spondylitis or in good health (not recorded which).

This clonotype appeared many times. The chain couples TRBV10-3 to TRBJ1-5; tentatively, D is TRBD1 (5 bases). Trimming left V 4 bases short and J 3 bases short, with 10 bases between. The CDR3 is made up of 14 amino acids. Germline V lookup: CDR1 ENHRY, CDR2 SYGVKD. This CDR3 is CAISGGQDNQPQHF. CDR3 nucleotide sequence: TGTGCCATCAGTGGCGGACAAGACAATCAGCCCCAGCATTTT.

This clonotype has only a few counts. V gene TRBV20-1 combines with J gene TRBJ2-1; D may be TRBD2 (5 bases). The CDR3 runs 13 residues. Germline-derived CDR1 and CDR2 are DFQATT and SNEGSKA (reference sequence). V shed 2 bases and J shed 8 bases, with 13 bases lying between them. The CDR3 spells CSARPPLRDEQFF. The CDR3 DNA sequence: TGCAGTGCTAGACCGCCTTTGAGGGATGAGCAGTTCTTC.

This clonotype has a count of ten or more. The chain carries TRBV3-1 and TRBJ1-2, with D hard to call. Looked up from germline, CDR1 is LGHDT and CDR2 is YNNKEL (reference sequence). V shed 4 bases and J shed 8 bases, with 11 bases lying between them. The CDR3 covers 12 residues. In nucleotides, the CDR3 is TGTGCCAGCAGCCGCCTTGATGGAGGCTACACCTTC. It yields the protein CASSRLDGGYTF.

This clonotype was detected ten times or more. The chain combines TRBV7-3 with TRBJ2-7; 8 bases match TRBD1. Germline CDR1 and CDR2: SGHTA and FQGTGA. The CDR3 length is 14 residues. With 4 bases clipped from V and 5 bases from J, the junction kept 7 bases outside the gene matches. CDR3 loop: CASSSRDRQHEQYF. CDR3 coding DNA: TGTGCCAGCAGCTCCCGGGACAGGCAACACGAGCAGTACTTC. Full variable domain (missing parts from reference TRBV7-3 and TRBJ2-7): GAGVSQTPSNKVTEKGKYVELRCDPISGHTALYWYRQSLGQGPEFLIYFQGTGAADDSGLPNDRFFAVRPEGSVSTLKIQRTERGDSAVYLCASSSRDRQHEQYFGPGTRLTVT.